This TCR beta chain was captured by sequencing in a study of blood T cell repertoires in COVID-19. Study as a whole: Specimens from acute and convalescent COVID-19 originated in the United States, Italy and Spain. The analysed material was cDNA or gDNA that came from T cells, B-cell-depleted T cells, or PBMCs.

Per the original methods: The assay estimated nucleated cells by amplifying reference gene primers. TCRdb's copy holds only in-frame clones and misses some; the assay was immunoSEQ multiplex PCR. The V and J calls and clone size were taken over from that table, and D and trimming were inferred from the DNA. Here the sample spans about 150,000 clones, approximately 86% being singletons. The CDR3 has 13 residues. V gave up 8 bases and J gave up 6 bases; unmatched junction bases: 8. The specimen sequenced was peripheral blood. The receptor comes from an elderly woman with active or convalescent COVID-19. The chain links TRBV12-3 or TRBV12-4 to TRBJ2-7; 9 bases fit TRBD1. As DNA, the CDR3 is TGTGCCAGCCGCCCGACAGGGGGTGGCGAGCAGTACTTC. Its translation: CASRPTGGGEQYF.